This TCR beta chain was recorded in a study of shared clonotypes between healthy human individuals (dated by TCRdb to about 2020). About the study as a whole: Two women and a few men aged 18 to 49 years were included in the cohort. For each donor, CD4 naive and CD4 memory were each given three plates, CD8 naive was given two plates, and CD8 memory was given one plate. To estimate repertoire size and how much clonotype sharing occurs between individuals, the study deeply sequenced the blood TCR repertoires of five healthy adults. To increase sequencing depth and limit assay-specific biases, different laboratories used diverse techniques to prepare libraries and sequence TCR repertoires. Between about 0.94 and 10 billion PBMCs per donor were obtained by leukapheresis.

What the authors observed across the whole study: Compared with non-shared clonotypes, clonotypes shared by all four sorted-subset donors had higher generation probabilities. Pairwise subsampling led to the expectation that sequencing depth would affect the degree of clonotype sharing among donors. Because the study included only a small number of donors, the genetic and exposure-history diversity represented was limited. Sampling was limited to blood, and TCR repertoires in tissue likely differ from TCR repertoires in blood. Across a few donors, 5% to 6% of naive CD4, around 3.5% of naive CD8, around 2.1% of memory CD4, and roughly 0.41% of memory CD8 clonotypes were shared. Naive subsets generally had larger estimated clonotype richness than memory subsets. Incomplete sequencing was indicated by rarefaction of sorted-subset datasets, despite the large sequencing depth.

Measured from the cysteine to the phenylalanine, the CDR3 is 13 residues long. The CDR3 DNA has 39 bases and is translated from base 1. Between the V and J ends, shortened by 2 bases and 2 bases respectively, the junction contains 10 bases. According to the germline V gene (reference sequence), CDR1 reads GTSNPN and CDR2 reads SVGIG. CD8 naive samples were obtained by positive selection for CCR7 among CD45RO-negative cells, yielding a CD45RA+CCR7+ population from which TemRA cells were excluded. Donors were healthy HIV-negative adults with no recently reported acute infections or vaccinations. Every donor was a Caucasian adult living in Nashville, Tennessee, USA. Blood was obtained by leukapheresis, after which PBMCs were separated by Ficoll-Histopaque density gradient centrifugation and cryopreserved in liquid nitrogen vapor phase. Purity and quantity of every magnetically sorted T cell population were checked by analytical flow cytometry. Genomic DNA was isolated from each sorted fraction and quantified by UV absorbance on a Nanodrop 2000c.

Regarding this clone: Its target antigen remains unknown. No clone much larger than this one lies a single base away; base qualities are absent.

Using the deep immunoSEQ assay, multiplex PCR amplified TCR CDR3 regions from genomic DNA. Extracted genomic DNA from each cell subset was distributed evenly across all wells of several immunoSEQ 96-well plates, and each plate was treated as a replicate. For sorted subsets, roughly 200 ng of genomic DNA, equivalent to some 33,000 T cell genomes, went into each replicate PCR. Purified libraries were quantified with a Qubit 3.0 fluorometer, sized on a Bioanalyzer 2100, and re-quantified with the KAPA Library Quantification kit. Each immunoSEQ 96-well plate was sequenced on its own single-read 150-cycle Illumina NextSeq 550 flow cell. The published analysis was carried out like this. Because the immunoSEQ output included only junctional sequences and no quality scores, the filtering could not be the same as the filtering used for full-length reads. Sequences were annotated with PyIR, a Python wrapper for IgBLAST v1.9, using IMGT germline references to assign V/J genes and CDR3. Any read was removed if the V/J assignment was weak (E-value above 1e-6), the CDR3 was missing, or the read contained stop codons, out-of-frame junctions, or ambiguous translated residues. V3J clonotypes were defined by identical inferred V gene, J gene, and CDR3 amino acid sequence. Percentage overlap between repertoires was computed as shared unique clonotypes divided by the size of the smaller repertoire. Repertoire richness was assessed with RTK rarefaction, the Chao1 estimator, and Recon v2.1 estimates of unobserved clonotypes. Generation probabilities for all TCRbeta clonotypes obtained by the gDNA method from a handful of donors were computed using OLGA. As stored in TCRdb, this immuneACCESS dataset retains in-frame rearrangements with V and J assigned. A fraction of the clones does not appear; measured against another copy, unresolved V genes explain less than half of the discrepancy, and the remainder lacks a known reason. V and J calls plus clone size are reproduced from that table; the DNA served to infer D and trimming. The sample contains hundreds of thousands of clones, roughly 96% of them found a single time. The ten largest account for approximately 0.12% of the sample.

The chain is assembled from TRBV30 and TRBJ2-7, with the D gene not clear enough to name. This receptor was identified in a woman aged 25 to 39 in good health. Sequenced material: naive CD8+ T cells sorted from blood. The sample's cell subset or site label, in plain terms: CD45RA+CCR7+. The CDR3 amino acid sequence is: CAWSHSGTYEQYF. The sequence in DNA is TGTGCCTGGAGTCATTCAGGAACCTACGAGCAGTACTTC. The full variable domain, with segments outside the CDR3 supplied by the reference TRBV30 and TRBJ2-7 proteins, appears as SQTIHQWPATLVQPVGSPLSLECTVEGTSNPNLYWYRQAAGRGLQLLFYSVGIGQISSEVPQNLSASRPQDRQFILSSKKLLLSDSGFYLCAWSHSGTYEQYFGPGTRLTVT.